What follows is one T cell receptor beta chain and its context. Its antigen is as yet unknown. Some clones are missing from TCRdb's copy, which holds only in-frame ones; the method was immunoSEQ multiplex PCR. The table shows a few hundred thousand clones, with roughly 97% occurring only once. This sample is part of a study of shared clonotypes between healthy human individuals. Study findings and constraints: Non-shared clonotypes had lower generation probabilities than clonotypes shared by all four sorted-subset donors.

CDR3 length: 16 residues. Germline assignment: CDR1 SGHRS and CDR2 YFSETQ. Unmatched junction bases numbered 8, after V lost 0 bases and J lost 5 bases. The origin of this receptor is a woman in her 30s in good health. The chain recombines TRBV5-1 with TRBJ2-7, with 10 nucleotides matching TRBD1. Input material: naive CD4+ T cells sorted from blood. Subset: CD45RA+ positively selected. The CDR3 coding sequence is TGCGCCAGCAGCTTGGAGTTTGGGACAGGGGAAAACGAGCAGTACTTC. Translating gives CASSLEFGTGENEQYF.